A selection of T cell receptor beta chains follows, all from one sample in a study of T cell responses to AZD1222 COVID-19 vaccine. Only in-frame clones appear in the TCRdb table, and some are missing; sequencing was by immunoSEQ multiplex PCR. The sample has 90,000 or so clones, approximately 89% seen once. The specimen was peripheral blood, collected 28 days after the second AZD1222 dose. The receptors stem from an adult who received the AZD1222 COVID-19 vaccine. Each CDR3 is given with its conserved first and last residue. A D gene is named only where the DNA matches it firmly. Clone size appears in some rows only: once, few, many, or a class for an expanded clone.

>-|TRBV7-3|-|TRBJ1-1
TGTGCCAGCAGCCACGGAGGGGCCACTGAAGCTTTCTTT
CASSHGGATEAFF
>-|TRBV2|-|TRBJ1-6
TGTGCCAGCAGTGTAGAACAGGAAAATTCACCCCTCCACTTT
CASSVEQENSPLHF
>TRBD1|TRBV18|once|TRBJ2-6
TGTGCCAGCTCACCACGGGACAGCTCTGGGGCCAACGTCCTGACTTTC
CASSPRDSSGANVLTF
>TRBD1|TRBV9|-|TRBJ2-3
TGTGCCAGCAGCGAGTCCGGGACAGGGCACACAGATACGCAGTATTTT
CASSESGTGHTDTQYF
>TRBD1|TRBV10-3|-|TRBJ2-1
TGTGCCATCAGGGACAGGGAATACAATGAGCAGTTCTTC
CAIRDREYNEQFF
>-|TRBV11-2|-|TRBJ1-2
TGTGCCAGCAGGCTCGGACCCCGAATCTCATGGGACTATGGCTACACCTTC
CASRLGPRISWDYGYTF
>-|TRBV7-9|-|TRBJ1-5
TGTGCCAGCAGCTTAGCACCCGATCAGCCCCAGCATTTT
CASSLAPDQPQHF
>-|TRBV5-4|-|TRBJ2-1
TGTGCCAGCGGCGGGACGCCGGGATACAATGAGCAGTTCTTC
CASGGTPGYNEQFF
>TRBD1|TRBV19|-|TRBJ2-5
TGTGCCAGTCCCCAGGGGCGACAGGGGGCAGATAGAGAGACCCAGTACTTC
CASPQGRQGADRETQYF
>-|TRBV6-1|-|TRBJ2-3
TGTGCCAGCAGTGAGGTCGCCGGGGTATCTAGCACAGATACGCAGTATTTT
CASSEVAGVSSTDTQYF
>-|TRBV11-1|few|TRBJ2-1
TGTGCCAGCAGCTTAGTTTGGGGGGCCTACAATGAGCAGTTCTTC
CASSLVWGAYNEQFF
>-|TRBV4-3|few|TRBJ1-1
TGCGCCAGCAGCCAAGATGGAGGGTCTTCTTCTAGCGCTTTCTTT
CASSQDGGSSSSAFF
>-|TRBV7-8|-|TRBJ1-2
TGTGCCAGCAGCTTAGAAGGAACAGACTCCAACTATGGCTACACCTTC
CASSLEGTDSNYGYTF
>-|TRBV11-2|-|TRBJ2-1
TGTGCCAGCAGCTCCGCGTCGGCGTTCTCTGGCGATGAGCAGTTCTTC
CASSSASAFSGDEQFF
>-|TRBV15|-|TRBJ1-1
TGTGCCACCAGCAGAGAGAGGTGGGAAGCTTTCTTT
CATSRERWEAFF
>-|TRBV4-1|-|TRBJ1-6
TGCGCCAGCAGCCAAGCGGCCAGAAGGAATTCACCCCTCCACTTT
CASSQAARRNSPLHF